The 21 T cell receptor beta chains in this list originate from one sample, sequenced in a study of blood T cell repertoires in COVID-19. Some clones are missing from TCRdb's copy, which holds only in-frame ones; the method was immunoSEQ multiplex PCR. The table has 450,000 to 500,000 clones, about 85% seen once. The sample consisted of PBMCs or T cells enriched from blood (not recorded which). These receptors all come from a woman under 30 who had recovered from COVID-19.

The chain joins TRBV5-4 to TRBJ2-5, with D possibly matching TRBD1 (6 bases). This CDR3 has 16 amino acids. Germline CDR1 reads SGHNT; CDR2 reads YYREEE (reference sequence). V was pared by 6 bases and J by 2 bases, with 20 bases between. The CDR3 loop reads CASKPQGLGGQETQYF. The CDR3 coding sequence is TGTGCCAGCAAACCACAGGGTTTAGGGGGACAAGAGACCCAGTACTTC.

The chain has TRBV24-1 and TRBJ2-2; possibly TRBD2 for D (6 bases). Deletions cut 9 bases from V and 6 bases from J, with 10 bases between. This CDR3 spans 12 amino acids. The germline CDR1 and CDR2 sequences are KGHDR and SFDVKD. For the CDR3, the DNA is TGTGCCACCCCCCCGGGGGCCGGGGAGCTGTTTTTT. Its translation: CATPPGAGELFF.

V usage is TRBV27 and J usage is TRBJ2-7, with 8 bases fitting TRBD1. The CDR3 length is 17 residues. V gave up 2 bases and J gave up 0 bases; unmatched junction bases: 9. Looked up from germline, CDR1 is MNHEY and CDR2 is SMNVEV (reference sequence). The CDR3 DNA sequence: TGTGCCAGCAGTTTAGGGTGGGACAGGATATCCTCCTACGAGCAGTACTTC. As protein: CASSLGWDRISSYEQYF.

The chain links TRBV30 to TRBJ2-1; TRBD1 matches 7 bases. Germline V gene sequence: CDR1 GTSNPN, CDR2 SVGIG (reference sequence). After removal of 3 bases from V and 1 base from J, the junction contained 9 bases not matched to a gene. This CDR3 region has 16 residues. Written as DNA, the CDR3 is TGTGCCTGGAGCACTAGACAGGGATTTTCCTACAATGAGCAGTTCTTC. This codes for CAWSTRQGFSYNEQFF.

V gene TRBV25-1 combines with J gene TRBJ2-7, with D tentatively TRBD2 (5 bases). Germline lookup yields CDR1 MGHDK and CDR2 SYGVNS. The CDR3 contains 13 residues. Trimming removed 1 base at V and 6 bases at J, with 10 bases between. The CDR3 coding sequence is TGTGCCAGCAGTGAATCCCCGGACTCCGAGCAGTACTTC. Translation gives CASSESPDSEQYF.

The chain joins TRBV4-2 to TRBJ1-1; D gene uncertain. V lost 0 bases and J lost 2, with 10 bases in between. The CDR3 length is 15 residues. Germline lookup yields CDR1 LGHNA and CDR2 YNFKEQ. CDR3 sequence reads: CASSQEVTGNTEAFF. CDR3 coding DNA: TGTGCCAGCAGCCAAGAAGTTACGGGAAACACTGAAGCTTTCTTT.

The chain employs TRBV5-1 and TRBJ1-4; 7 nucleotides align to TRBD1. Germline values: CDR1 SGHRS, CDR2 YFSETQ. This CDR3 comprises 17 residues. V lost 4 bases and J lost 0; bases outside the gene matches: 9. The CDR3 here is CASSRDRGTATNEKLFF. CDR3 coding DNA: TGCGCCAGCAGCCGGGACCGGGGGACAGCAACTAATGAAAAACTGTTTTTT.

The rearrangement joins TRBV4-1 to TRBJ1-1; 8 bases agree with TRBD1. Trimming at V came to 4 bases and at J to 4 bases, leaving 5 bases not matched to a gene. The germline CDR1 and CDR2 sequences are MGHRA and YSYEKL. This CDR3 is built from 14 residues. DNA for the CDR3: TGCGCCAGCAGCCGGATCACAGGGGGCACTGAAGCTTTCTTT. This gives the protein CASSRITGGTEAFF.

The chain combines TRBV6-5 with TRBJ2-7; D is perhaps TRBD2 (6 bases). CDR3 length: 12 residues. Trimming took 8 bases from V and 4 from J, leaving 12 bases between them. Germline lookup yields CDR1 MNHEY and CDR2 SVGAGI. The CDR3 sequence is CASFTGGYEQYF. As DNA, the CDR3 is TGTGCCAGCTTTACCGGGGGTTACGAGCAGTACTTC.

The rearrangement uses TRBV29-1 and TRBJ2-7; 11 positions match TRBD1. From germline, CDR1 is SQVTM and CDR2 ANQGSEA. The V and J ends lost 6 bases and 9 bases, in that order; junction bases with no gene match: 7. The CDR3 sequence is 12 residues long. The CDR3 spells CSVGQGDGPQYF. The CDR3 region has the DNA TGCAGCGTGGGACAGGGGGACGGCCCGCAGTACTTC.

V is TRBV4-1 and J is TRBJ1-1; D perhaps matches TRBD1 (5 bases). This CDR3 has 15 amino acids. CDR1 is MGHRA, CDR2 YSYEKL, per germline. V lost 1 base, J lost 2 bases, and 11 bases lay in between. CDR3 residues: CASSQGGGANTEAFF. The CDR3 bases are TGCGCCAGCAGCCAAGGGGGCGGGGCCAACACTGAAGCTTTCTTT.

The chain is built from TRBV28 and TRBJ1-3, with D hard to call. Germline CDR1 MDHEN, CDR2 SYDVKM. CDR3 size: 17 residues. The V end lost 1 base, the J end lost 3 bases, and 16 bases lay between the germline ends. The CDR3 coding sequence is TGTGCCAGCAGTTTATTTGGCGGTTCGATTTTTGGAAACACCATATATTTT. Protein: CASSLFGGSIFGNTIYF.

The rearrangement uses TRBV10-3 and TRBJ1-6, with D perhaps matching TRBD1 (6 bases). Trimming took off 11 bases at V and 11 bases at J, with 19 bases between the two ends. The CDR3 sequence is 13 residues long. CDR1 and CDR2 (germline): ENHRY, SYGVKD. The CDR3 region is CASRGGDLPPLHF. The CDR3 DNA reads TGTGCCTCCCGAGGGGGGGATCTGCCACCCCTCCACTTT.

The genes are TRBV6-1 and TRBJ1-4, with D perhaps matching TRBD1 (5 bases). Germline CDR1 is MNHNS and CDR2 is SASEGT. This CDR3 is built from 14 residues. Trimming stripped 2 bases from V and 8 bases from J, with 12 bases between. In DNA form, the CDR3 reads TGTGCCAGCAGTGAACGGGGGGAACAGGAAAAACTGTTTTTT. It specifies CASSERGEQEKLFF.

CDR3 DNA: TGTGCCAGCAGTTTATGGCAGGGTTTGGTTTTCTTT. It is translated as CASSLWQGLVFF. The chain combines TRBV12-3 or TRBV12-4 with TRBJ1-1; D is perhaps TRBD1 (5 bases). Deletions cut 2 bases from V and 13 bases from J, with 14 bases between. The CDR3 extends over 12 amino acids.

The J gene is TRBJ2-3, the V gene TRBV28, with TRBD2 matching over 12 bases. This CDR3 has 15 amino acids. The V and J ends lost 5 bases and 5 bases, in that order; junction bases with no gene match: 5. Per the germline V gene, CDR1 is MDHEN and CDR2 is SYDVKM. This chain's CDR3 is CASSPSGGAGDTQYF. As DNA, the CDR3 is TGTGCCAGCAGTCCTAGCGGGGGGGCGGGAGATACGCAGTATTTT.

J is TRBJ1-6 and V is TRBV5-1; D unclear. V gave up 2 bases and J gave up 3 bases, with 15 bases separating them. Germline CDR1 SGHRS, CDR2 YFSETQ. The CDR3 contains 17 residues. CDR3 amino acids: CASSLSGGRDYNSPLHF. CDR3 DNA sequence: TGCGCCAGCAGCTTATCCGGAGGAAGAGACTATAATTCACCCCTCCACTTT.

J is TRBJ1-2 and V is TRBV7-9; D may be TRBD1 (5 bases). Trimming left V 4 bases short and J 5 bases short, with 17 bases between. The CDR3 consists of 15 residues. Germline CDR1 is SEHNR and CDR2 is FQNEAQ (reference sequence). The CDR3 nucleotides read TGTGCCAGCAGCTCGTCACAGGTGAACCTTTATGGCTACACCTTC. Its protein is CASSSSQVNLYGYTF.

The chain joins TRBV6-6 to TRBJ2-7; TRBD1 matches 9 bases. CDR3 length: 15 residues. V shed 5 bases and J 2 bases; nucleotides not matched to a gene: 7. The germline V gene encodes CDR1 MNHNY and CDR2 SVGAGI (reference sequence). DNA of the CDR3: TGTGCCAGCAGTCCGCCCCGGGACAGGGCCTACGAGCAGTACTTC. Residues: CASSPPRDRAYEQYF.

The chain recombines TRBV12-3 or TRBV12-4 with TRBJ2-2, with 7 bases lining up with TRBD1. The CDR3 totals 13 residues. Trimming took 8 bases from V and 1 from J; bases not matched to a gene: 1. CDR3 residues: CASGQVNTGELFF. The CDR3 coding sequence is TGTGCCAGCGGACAGGTGAACACCGGGGAGCTGTTTTTT.

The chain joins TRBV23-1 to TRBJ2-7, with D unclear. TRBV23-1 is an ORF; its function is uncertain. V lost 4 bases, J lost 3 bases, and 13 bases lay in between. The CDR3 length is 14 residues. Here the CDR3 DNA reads TGCGCCAGCAGTCTTCGGGTTAACCGCTACGAGCAGTACTTC. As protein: CASSLRVNRYEQYF.